One sample yielded the 22 T cell receptor beta chains listed below, sequenced in a study of Ad26.COV2.S vaccination and SARS-CoV-2 variants. The treatment: around 19 received Ad26.COV2.S at low or high dose, single or two shots; about 5 received placebo; per-sample allocation not given. Each sample was drawn 63 days after the first injection (of vaccine or placebo). Produced via immunoSEQ multiplex PCR; TCRdb's table is partial and in-frame only. The sample shows hundreds of thousands of clones, roughly 90% of them seen only once. Sequences were derived from peripheral blood, sampled in a trial of Ad26.COV2.S vaccine versus placebo. Source of these receptors: a person aged 18-65 years who received the Ad26.COV2.S COVID-19 vaccine or a placebo.

The J gene is TRBJ2-7, the V gene TRBV5-1; 7 positions match TRBD1. The CDR3 is made up of 13 amino acids. Germline V lookup: CDR1 SGHRS, CDR2 YFSETQ. Trimming took 2 bases from V and 3 from J; bases not matched to a gene: 2. The CDR3 nucleotides are TGCGCCAGCAGCTTCGCAGGGGGCTACGAGCAGTACTTC. Translating gives CASSFAGGYEQYF.

V usage is TRBV7-8 and J usage is TRBJ2-7, with 10 bases matching TRBD2. J gave up 4 bases and V 1 base, and 4 bases lay outside the gene matches. This CDR3 is 15 amino acids long. Per germline, CDR1 SGHVS and CDR2 FQNEAQ. The CDR3 DNA is TGTGCCAGCAGCTTAGAACTAGCGGGAAAGTACGAGCAGTACTTC. Translated: CASSLELAGKYEQYF.

This chain connects TRBV6-6 to TRBJ2-2, with D perhaps matching TRBD1 (6 bases). Germline CDR1 MNHNY, CDR2 SVGAGI (reference sequence). Trimming took off 10 bases at V and 2 bases at J, with 14 bases between the two ends. The CDR3 is 14 amino acids. The CDR3 spells CATLDRSNTGELFF. The CDR3 DNA reads as TGTGCCACCCTGGACAGATCAAACACCGGGGAGCTGTTTTTT.

The chain employs TRBV6-2 or TRBV6-3 and TRBJ2-7, with D possibly being TRBD2 (5 bases). Between the trimmed V and J ends, which lost 2 bases and 2 bases, there was a span of 13 bases. The CDR3 is made up of 15 amino acids. CDR1 and CDR2 (germline): MNHEY, SVGEGT. This CDR3 reads CASSYGEGRTYEQYF. The CDR3 nucleotides read TGTGCCAGCAGTTACGGGGAAGGGAGAACCTACGAGCAGTACTTC.

V usage is TRBV19 and J usage is TRBJ1-2; D not certain. Trimming stripped 5 bases from V and 0 bases from J, with 10 bases between. The CDR3 spans 14 residues. Germline CDR1 LNHDA, CDR2 SQIVND (reference sequence). The CDR3 reads CASSPTGTNYGYTF. The DNA for the CDR3 is TGTGCCAGTAGTCCTACCGGGACTAACTATGGCTACACCTTC.

The rearrangement uses TRBV4-2 and TRBJ1-1; TRBD1 matches at 9 bases. The length of the CDR3 is 16 residues. Trimming at V came to 3 bases and at J to 1 base, leaving 6 bases not matched to a gene. Germline V gene data show CDR1 as LGHNA and CDR2 as YNFKEQ. CDR3 nucleotides: TGTGCCAGCAGCCACACAGGGGGCGCGCGGAACACTGAAGCTTTCTTT. It translates to CASSHTGGARNTEAFF.

The chain has TRBV7-2 and TRBJ1-4; D is ambiguous. Trimming cost V 5 bases and J 4 bases, with 17 bases left between them. The CDR3 loop spans 16 amino acids. The germline V gene has CDR1 SGHTA and CDR2 FQGNSA. CDR3 coding DNA: TGTGCCAGCAGCCTTTATAACGGACGGGGTAATGAAAAACTGTTTTTT. Encoded protein: CASSLYNGRGNEKLFF.

This clone came up a few times. This sequence joins TRBV30 and TRBJ1-2, with D hard to call. Germline V gene sequence: CDR1 GTSNPN, CDR2 SVGIG (reference sequence). The CDR3 is 13 amino acids. Trimming removed 0 bases from V and 6 bases from J, with 11 bases in between. DNA for the CDR3: TGTGCCTGGAGTGTGGATGCGTCGCATGGCTACACCTTC. Its protein product is CAWSVDASHGYTF.

The rearrangement uses TRBV19 and TRBJ2-3; 7 bases match TRBD2. V was clipped by 5 bases and J by 2 bases; unmatched bases: 7. CDR1 is LNHDA and CDR2 is SQIVND in the germline V gene (reference sequence). CDR3 length: 15 amino acids. The CDR3 loop reads CASSSTGLVTDTQYF. The DNA for the CDR3 is TGTGCCAGTAGTTCAACCGGACTAGTCACAGATACGCAGTATTTT.

The genes are TRBV29-1 and TRBJ2-3; 8 nucleotides line up with TRBD2. Trimming removed 4 bases from V and 0 bases from J; junction bases left unmatched: 3. Per germline, CDR1 SQVTM and CDR2 ANQGSEA. The CDR3 spans 14 residues. CDR3 nucleotides: TGCAGCGTTGGACGGACTAGCAGCACAGATACGCAGTATTTT. Its translation: CSVGRTSSTDTQYF.

The genes are TRBV9 and TRBJ2-1, with 7 positions matching TRBD2. Germline V lookup: CDR1 SGDLS, CDR2 YYNGEE. The CDR3 contains 14 residues. V was clipped by 0 bases and J by 6 bases; unmatched bases: 3. CDR3 in DNA: TGTGCCAGCAGCGTAGAACTAGCGACCAATGAGCAGTTCTTC. Translating gives CASSVELATNEQFF.

V usage is TRBV4-1 and J usage is TRBJ2-1; 12 nucleotides align to TRBD2. Germline V CDR1 and CDR2: MGHRA, YSYEKL. This CDR3 comprises 16 residues. J was trimmed by 1 base and V by 6 bases; bases with no gene match: 4. CDR3: CASRLAGGSSYNEQFF. CDR3 DNA sequence: TGCGCCAGCAGACTAGCGGGGGGTTCTTCCTACAATGAGCAGTTCTTC.

The rearrangement links TRBV5-1 to TRBJ2-7, with TRBD2 identical over 11 bases. Germline lookup yields CDR1 SGHRS and CDR2 YFSETQ. The CDR3 has 15 residues. V shed 3 bases and J 2 bases; nucleotides not matched to a gene: 4. This CDR3 reads CASSWTSGPTYEQYF. The CDR3 DNA reads as TGCGCCAGCAGCTGGACTAGCGGGCCTACCTACGAGCAGTACTTC. The full variable domain, completed using reference TRBV5-1 and TRBJ2-7, is KAGVTQTPRYLIKTRGQQVTLSCSPISGHRSVSWYQQTPGQGLQFLFEYFSETQRNKGNFPGRFSGRQFSNSRSEMNVSTLELGDSALYLCASSWTSGPTYEQYFGPGTRLTVT.

V usage is TRBV6-5 and J usage is TRBJ2-4, with 9 bases lining up with TRBD2. Germline V lookup: CDR1 MNHEY, CDR2 SVGAGI. V was clipped by 4 bases and J by 6 bases; unmatched bases: 4. This CDR3 region has 14 residues. Written as DNA, the CDR3 is TGTGCCAGCAGTTTAGCGGGAGTGAGAAACATTCAGTACTTC. Residues: CASSLAGVRNIQYF.

V usage is TRBV5-5 and J usage is TRBJ2-7; tentatively, D is TRBD1 or TRBD2 (5 bases each). This CDR3 has 15 amino acids. V lost 2 bases and J lost 3, with 15 bases in between. Germline CDR1 and CDR2: SGHKS and YYEKEE (reference sequence). CDR3 nucleotides: TGTGCCAGCAGCTTCGACAGCTTAGCGAACTACGAGCAGTACTTC. Protein sequence: CASSFDSLANYEQYF.

In its sample, this clone was seen a few times. The chain joins TRBV2 to TRBJ1-3; no definite D call. The ends were cut back, 7 bases at V and 0 bases at J, with 4 bases in the middle. The CDR3 loop spans 12 amino acids. In germline, CDR1 is SNHLY, CDR2 FYNNEI. CDR3 in amino acids: CASTLSGNTIYF. In DNA form, the CDR3 reads TGTGCCAGCACGCTCTCTGGAAACACCATATATTTT. Complete variable domain (other parts from reference TRBV2 and TRBJ1-3): EPEVTQTPSHQVTQMGQEVILRCVPISNHLYFYWYRQILGQKVEFLVSFYNNEISEKSEIFDDQFSVERPDGSNFTLKIRSTKLEDSAMYFCASTLSGNTIYFGEGSWLTVV.

The chain carries TRBV11-2 and TRBJ2-7; 7 nucleotides match TRBD2. J lost 3 bases, V lost 1 base, and 3 bases had no gene match. In germline, CDR1 is SGHAT, CDR2 FQNNGV. The CDR3 extends over 14 amino acids. The CDR3 coding sequence is TGTGCCAGCAGCTTAGGGGGGGGGAACTACGAGCAGTACTTC. Its translation: CASSLGGGNYEQYF.

The rearrangement joins TRBV19 to TRBJ2-3; the D gene is possibly TRBD2 (5 bases). Trimming removed 6 bases at V and 4 bases at J, with 11 bases between. In germline, CDR1 is LNHDA, CDR2 SQIVND (reference sequence). This CDR3 comprises 13 residues. CDR3 sequence: CASRTPGSDTQYF. The CDR3 DNA sequence: TGTGCCAGTAGGACCCCGGGGTCAGATACGCAGTATTTT.

The chain joins TRBV19 to TRBJ1-1, with D uncertain. CDR1 is LNHDA and CDR2 is SQIVND in the germline V gene (reference sequence). V lost 5 bases to trimming and J lost 2 bases, with 9 bases between them. The CDR3 consists of 13 residues. The CDR3 loop reads CASSSGSNTEAFF. DNA of the CDR3: TGTGCCAGTAGTTCCGGCTCAAACACTGAAGCTTTCTTT.

The gene calls are TRBV3-1 (or the pseudogene TRBV3-2) and TRBJ2-2; tentative D call: TRBD2 (6 bases). The CDR3 has 15 amino acids. The V gene's germline CDR1 is LGHDT and CDR2 YNNKEL (reference sequence). The germline V and J ends were trimmed by 1 base and 0 bases, with 6 bases remaining between them. The CDR3 region is CASSQGGANTGELFF. CDR3 DNA: TGTGCCAGCAGCCAAGGCGGGGCGAACACCGGGGAGCTGTTTTTT.

This rearrangement joins TRBV12-5 to TRBJ1-1; no definite D call. CDR1 is LGHNT and CDR2 is FRNRAP in the germline V gene. The CDR3 spans 13 residues. V gave up 4 bases and J gave up 5 bases, with 11 bases separating them. The CDR3 spells CASGSGFGTEAFF. In DNA, the CDR3 is TGTGCTAGTGGTTCCGGCTTCGGGACTGAAGCTTTCTTT.

In its sample, this clone was seen a few times. The chain is built from TRBV7-9 and TRBJ1-2, with D unresolved. The CDR3 contains 12 residues. Germline CDR1 and CDR2: SEHNR and FQNEAQ (reference sequence). Trimming cost V 3 bases and J 4 bases, with 6 bases left between them. CDR3 amino acids: CASSFHGYGYTF. CDR3 nucleotides: TGTGCCAGCAGCTTCCACGGCTATGGCTACACCTTC. The variable domain in full, with the rest retrieved from reference TRBV7-9 and TRBJ1-2, is DTGVSQNPRHKITKRGQNVTFRCDPISEHNRLYWYRQTLGQGPEFLTYFQNEAQLEKSRLLSDRFSAERPKGSFSTLEIQRTEQGDSAMYLCASSFHGYGYTFGSGTRLTVV.